This TCR beta chain is drawn from a study of glioma-infiltrating T cells. Amplification of TCR alpha and beta CDR3 regions from RNA used iRepertoire nested multiplex PCR. Tissue mRNA or PBMC total RNA, roughly 90-400 ng, went into one-step reverse transcription and amplification. TCRdb redid the calling of the multiplex PCR reads with MiXCR, one entry per CDR3 protein. Counted here are over 100,000 distinct CDR3 sequences, about 25% occurring once; the ten biggest clones make up roughly 37%. This clonotype has a handful of counts. J gave up 6 bases and V 2 bases, and 11 bases lay outside the gene matches. Germline CDR1 reads SGHDN; CDR2 reads FVKESK. This CDR3 spans 16 amino acids.

This chain uses TRBV14 with TRBJ2-3, with 7 positions matching TRBD2. The source of this sequence is a human donor with low-grade glioma or glioblastoma, undergoing nonglioma brain surgery, or in good health (not recorded which). The sample consisted of glioma tissue, nonneoplastic brain tissue, or PBMCs (not recorded which). CDR3 amino acids: CASSQPLAVKSDTQYF. CDR3 nucleotide sequence: TGTGCCAGCAGCCAACCCCTAGCGGTCAAAAGTGATACGCAGTATTTT.